The source of this T cell receptor beta chain is a study of T cells in Graves' hyperthyroidism and ophthalmopathy. Researchers amplified the TCR beta CDR3 regions from RNA transcripts. The study used the HTBI primer set for a first-round RT-PCR of the TCR CDR3. TCRdb re-called the multiplex PCR reads through MiXCR, storing one row per CDR3 protein. The sample contains about 300,000 distinct CDR3 sequences, 16% of which appear only once. General observations from the study: Ophthalmopathy was identified by the model a median approximately six months ahead of onset.

Each diagnosis was grounded in clinical symptoms, serum thyroxine and TRAb, thyroid ultrasound, and orbital computed tomography. Germline assignment: CDR1 GTSNPN and CDR2 SVGIG (reference sequence). V was clipped by 0 bases and J by 5 bases; unmatched bases: 11. This CDR3 region has 16 residues. This clonotype was picked up a small number of times. No antigen is known for it. The TCR sequence derives from a man aged 30-40 years with Graves' hyperthyroidism. The sequencing sample was made of blood. The V gene is TRBV30, the J gene TRBJ2-5, with TRBD1 identical over 8 bases. The CDR3 loop reads CAWSVATGVISETQYF. Here the CDR3 DNA reads TGTGCCTGGAGTGTGGCGACAGGGGTAATTTCCGAGACCCAGTACTTC.